The source of this T cell receptor (beta chain) is a study of T cell repertoires in cytomegalovirus infection. Ten or more counts support this clonotype. V was trimmed by 0 bases and J by 2 bases, leaving 8 bases between them. The CDR3 covers 14 residues. Germline CDR1 SEHNR, CDR2 FQNEAQ (reference sequence). One entry per CDR3 protein results from TCRdb running MiXCR on the reads. The sample holds 310,000 or so distinct CDR3 sequences, around a sixth seen once. The sequenced sample was PBMCs. The source is a human donor in good health (CMV status not recorded). Some clones in this sample may be carry-over from other donors' samples. The gene calls are TRBV7-9 and TRBJ2-7, with TRBD1 as a possible D gene (5 bases). CDR3: CASSLAQGTYEQYF. DNA of the CDR3: TGTGCCAGCAGCTTAGCGCAGGGAACCTACGAGCAGTACTTC.